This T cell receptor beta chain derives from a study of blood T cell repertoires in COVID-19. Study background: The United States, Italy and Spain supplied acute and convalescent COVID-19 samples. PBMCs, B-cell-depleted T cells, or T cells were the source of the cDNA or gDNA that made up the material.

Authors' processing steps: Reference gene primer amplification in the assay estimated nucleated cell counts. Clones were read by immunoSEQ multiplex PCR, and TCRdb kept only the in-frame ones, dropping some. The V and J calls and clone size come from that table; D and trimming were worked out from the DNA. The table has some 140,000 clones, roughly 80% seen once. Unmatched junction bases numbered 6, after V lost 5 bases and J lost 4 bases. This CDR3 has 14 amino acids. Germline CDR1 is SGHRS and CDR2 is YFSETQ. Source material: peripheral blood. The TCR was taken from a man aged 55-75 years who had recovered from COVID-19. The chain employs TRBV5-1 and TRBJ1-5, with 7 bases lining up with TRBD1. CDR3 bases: TGCGCCAGCAGATTAGACAGGGAAAATCAGCCCCAGCATTTT. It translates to CASRLDRENQPQHF.